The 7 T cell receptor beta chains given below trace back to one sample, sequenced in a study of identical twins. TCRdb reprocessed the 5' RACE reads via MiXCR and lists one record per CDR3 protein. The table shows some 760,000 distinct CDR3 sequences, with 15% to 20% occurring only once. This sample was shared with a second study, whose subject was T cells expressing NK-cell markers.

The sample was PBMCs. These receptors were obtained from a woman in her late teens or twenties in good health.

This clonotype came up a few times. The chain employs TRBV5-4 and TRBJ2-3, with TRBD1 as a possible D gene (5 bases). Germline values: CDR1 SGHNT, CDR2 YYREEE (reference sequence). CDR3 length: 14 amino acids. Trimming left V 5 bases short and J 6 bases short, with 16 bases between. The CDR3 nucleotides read TGTGCCAGCAGGGTTCAACTAAAGGGGGATACGCAGTATTTT. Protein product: CASRVQLKGDTQYF.

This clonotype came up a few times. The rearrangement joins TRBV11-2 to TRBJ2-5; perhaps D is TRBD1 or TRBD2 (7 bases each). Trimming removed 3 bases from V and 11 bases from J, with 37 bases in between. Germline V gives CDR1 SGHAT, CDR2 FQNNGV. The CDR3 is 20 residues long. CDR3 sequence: CASSFPGGTETTKYKRRQYF. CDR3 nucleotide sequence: TGTGCCAGCAGCTTCCCCGGGGGGACAGAGACCACAAAATACAAGAGACGGCAGTACTTC.

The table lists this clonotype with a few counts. CDR3 DNA sequence: TGCGCCAGCAGCCAGCTAAAATGGACAGGGAACTATGGCTACACCTTC. Its translation is CASSQLKWTGNYGYTF. This chain uses TRBV4-3 with TRBJ1-2; 8 bases match TRBD1. The CDR3 sequence is 16 residues long. The trim removed 3 bases at V and 2 bases at J, leaving 8 bases unmatched. Germline CDR1 is LGHNA and CDR2 is YSLEER.

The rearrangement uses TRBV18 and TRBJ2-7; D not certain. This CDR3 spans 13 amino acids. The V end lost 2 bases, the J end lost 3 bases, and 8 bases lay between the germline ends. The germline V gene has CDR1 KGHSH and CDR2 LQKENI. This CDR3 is CASSPWAGYEQYF. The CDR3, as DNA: TGTGCCAGCTCACCATGGGCAGGCTACGAGCAGTACTTC.

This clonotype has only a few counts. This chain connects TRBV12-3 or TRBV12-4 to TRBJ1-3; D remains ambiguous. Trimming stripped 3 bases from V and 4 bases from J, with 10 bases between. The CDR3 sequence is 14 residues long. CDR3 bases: TGTGCCAGCAGTTTTAGACGGCGGGGAAACACCATATATTTT. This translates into CASSFRRRGNTIYF.

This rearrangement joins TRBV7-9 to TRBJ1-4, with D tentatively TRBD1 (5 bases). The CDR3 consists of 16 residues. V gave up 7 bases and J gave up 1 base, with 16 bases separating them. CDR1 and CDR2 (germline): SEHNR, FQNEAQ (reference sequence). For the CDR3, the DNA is TGTGCCAGCACCTTCCGGGGCGGGGAAACTAATGAAAAACTGTTTTTT. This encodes CASTFRGGETNEKLFF.

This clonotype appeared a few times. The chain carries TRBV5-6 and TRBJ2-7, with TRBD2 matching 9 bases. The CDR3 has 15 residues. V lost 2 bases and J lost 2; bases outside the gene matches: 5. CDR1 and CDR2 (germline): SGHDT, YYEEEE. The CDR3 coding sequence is TGTGCCAGCAGCTTTAAGACTAGCGGAACCTACGAGCAGTACTTC. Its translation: CASSFKTSGTYEQYF.